These 21 T cell receptor beta chains came from one sample sequenced in a study of cytomegalovirus exposure and HLA in healthy donors. In the PCR, 60 Vbeta and 13 Jbeta primers were used. The protocol was immunoSEQ multiplex PCR, while the TCRdb copy is restricted to in-frame clones and leaves out a portion. The sample lists about 170,000 clones, roughly 79% occurring once. The sample taken for sequencing was PBMCs. The origin of the receptors is a woman under 40 in good health and CMV-seropositive.

The chain has TRBV14 and TRBJ2-3; a weak D match, TRBD2 (5 bases). The CDR3 runs to 11 residues. Germline V gives CDR1 SGHDN, CDR2 FVKESK. Trimming stripped 2 bases from V and 14 bases from J, with 11 bases between. CDR3 loop: CASSQSGLRYF. CDR3 DNA: TGTGCCAGCAGCCAAAGCGGTTTGCGGTATTTT.

V usage is TRBV4-1 and J usage is TRBJ1-6; D possibly corresponds to TRBD1 (5 bases). Germline V gene sequence: CDR1 MGHRA, CDR2 YSYEKL. The length of the CDR3 is 16 residues. Trimming stripped 4 bases from V and 0 bases from J, with 10 bases between. The DNA of the CDR3 is TGCGCCAGCAGCCGGGGCAGTAGCTCCTATAATTCACCCCTCCACTTT. Amino acid sequence: CASSRGSSSYNSPLHF.

This rearrangement joins TRBV19 to TRBJ1-5; a weak D match, TRBD1 (5 bases). CDR3 length equals 19 residues. Trimming stripped 3 bases from V and 3 bases from J, with 24 bases between. The germline gives CDR1 LNHDA, CDR2 SQIVND (reference sequence). The CDR3 coding sequence is TGTGCCAGTAGTATTCCAGGGCAAGAACGACGGTATATCAATCAGCCCCAGCATTTT. It encodes CASSIPGQERRYINQPQHF.

The rearrangement joins TRBV9 to TRBJ1-1; 9 nucleotides line up with TRBD1. The germline V gene has CDR1 SGDLS and CDR2 YYNGEE. The junction had 8 bases not matched to a gene; V was cut back by 2 bases and J by 6 bases. CDR3 size: 15 residues. The chain's CDR3 is CASSVATGGISEAFF. CDR3 coding DNA: TGTGCCAGCAGCGTGGCGACAGGGGGTATCTCTGAAGCTTTCTTT. Based on the CDR3 plus reference TRBV9 and TRBJ1-1, the full variable domain is DSGVTQTPKHLITATGQRVTLRCSPRSGDLSVYWYQQSLDQGLQFLIQYYNGEERAKGNILERFSAQQFPDLHSELNLSSLELGDSALYFCASSVATGGISEAFFGQGTRLTVV.

The chain recombines TRBV6-5 with TRBJ2-1, with 8 bases matching TRBD2. Germline CDR1 is MNHEY and CDR2 is SVGAGI. CDR3 length: 13 residues. The V gene end was trimmed by 5 bases and the J gene end by 12 bases; junction bases not matched to a gene: 9. CDR3 bases: TGTGCCAGCAGTCGTAGCGGGGCACCGGGGCAGTTCTTC. It is translated as CASSRSGAPGQFF.

This clone was picked up a small number of times. This chain connects TRBV6-5 to TRBJ2-7; 9 positions agree with TRBD1. The V gene end was trimmed by 8 bases and the J gene end by 0 bases; junction bases not matched to a gene: 2. CDR1 and CDR2 from the germline V gene are MNHEY and SVGAGI. The CDR3 has 13 amino acids. CDR3 DNA: TGTGCCAGCGGGACAGGGCTCTCCTACGAGCAGTACTTC. Translation: CASGTGLSYEQYF.

The V gene is TRBV9, the J gene TRBJ2-7, with 11 nucleotides matching TRBD2. The V and J ends lost 4 bases and 6 bases, in that order; junction bases with no gene match: 12. The germline gives CDR1 SGDLS, CDR2 YYNGEE. The CDR3 contains 16 residues. CDR3 sequence reads: CASSLGSSGRISEQYF. The DNA for the CDR3 is TGTGCCAGCAGCCTCGGCTCTAGCGGGAGGATCAGCGAGCAGTACTTC. Drawing the rest from reference TRBV9 and TRBJ2-7, the complete variable domain is DSGVTQTPKHLITATGQRVTLRCSPRSGDLSVYWYQQSLDQGLQFLIQYYNGEERAKGNILERFSAQQFPDLHSELNLSSLELGDSALYFCASSLGSSGRISEQYFGPGTRLTVT.

V usage is TRBV28 and J usage is TRBJ1-3, with D possibly TRBD1 on 6 matching bases. The CDR3 has 14 residues. Germline V lookup: CDR1 MDHEN, CDR2 SYDVKM. V gave up 6 bases and J gave up 2 bases, with 11 bases separating them. Written as DNA, the CDR3 is TGTGCCAGCAGGGGGACATCCGCTGGAAACACCATATATTTT. Its translation is CASRGTSAGNTIYF.

CDR3 nucleotides: TGTGCCAGCAGCACTCCGGGACAGGGGGCGAACGAGCAGTACTTC. Translation: CASSTPGQGANEQYF. The chain couples TRBV5-6 to TRBJ2-5; 12 bases map to TRBD1. The assigned J gene may be wrong: the sequence end matches TRBJ2-7 better. Germline-derived CDR1 and CDR2 are SGHDT and YYEEEE. The CDR3 is 15 residues long.

This chain joins TRBV13 and TRBJ2-7; D gene unclear. The V end was cut by 6 bases, the J end by 2 bases, with 11 bases between. This CDR3 has 13 amino acids. Germline V lookup: CDR1 PRHDT, CDR2 FYEKMQ (reference sequence). The CDR3 loop is CASRPQNTYEQYF. CDR3 nucleotides: TGTGCCAGCAGACCTCAGAATACCTACGAGCAGTACTTC.

The chain has TRBV10-3 and TRBJ1-5, with D possibly being TRBD1 (6 bases). The CDR3 length is 15 residues. Germline V gives CDR1 ENHRY, CDR2 SYGVKD. Trimming removed 0 bases from V and 3 bases from J, with 9 bases in between. CDR3 coding DNA: TGTGCCATCAGTGAGTCAGGACAGTTCAATCAGCCCCAGCATTTT. Translation gives CAISESGQFNQPQHF.

V and J are TRBV6-4 and TRBJ2-7; perhaps TRBD2 as D (6 bases). The germline V and J ends were trimmed by 8 bases and 3 bases, with 14 bases remaining between them. The CDR3 is made up of 13 amino acids. The germline V gene has CDR1 MRHNA and CDR2 SNTAGT. CDR3 sequence reads: CASCVTSNYEQYF. CDR3 nucleotides: TGTGCCAGCTGCGTTACTAGCAACTACGAGCAGTACTTC.

V and J are TRBV5-8 and TRBJ1-2; 8 bases are shared with TRBD1. Germline trimming cut 4 bases from V and 7 bases from J; bases unmatched to any gene: 12. The CDR3 has 15 residues. Germline lookup yields CDR1 SGHTS and CDR2 YDEGEE. CDR3 sequence (DNA): TGTGCCAGCAGCCACCATTTACGACAGGGGCTTGGCTACACCTTC. It specifies CASSHHLRQGLGYTF.

The V gene is TRBV11-2, the J gene TRBJ2-1, with TRBD1 identical over 10 bases. The CDR3 extends over 19 amino acids. With V trimmed by 5 bases and J by 1 base, 14 bases remained unmatched. Germline V gives CDR1 SGHAT, CDR2 FQNNGV. The CDR3 DNA is TGTGCCAGCAGCCGTTCGTGGACAGGGGGTACCAAATCCTACAATGAGCAGTTCTTC. It is translated as CASSRSWTGGTKSYNEQFF.

The rearrangement joins TRBV5-1 to TRBJ2-5; 8 bases line up with TRBD2. Unmatched junction bases numbered 11, after V lost 4 bases and J lost 3 bases. This CDR3 contains 16 residues. Germline V gene data show CDR1 as SGHRS and CDR2 as YFSETQ. CDR3 in amino acids: CASSPRGGGIKETQYF. The CDR3 DNA sequence: TGCGCCAGCAGCCCCCGGGGGGGAGGAATAAAAGAGACCCAGTACTTC.

This CDR3 reads CATKSGTIYNEQFF. The DNA for the CDR3 is TGTGCCACCAAGAGCGGGACAATCTACAATGAGCAGTTCTTC. This chain joins TRBV2 and TRBJ2-1, with D possibly matching TRBD2 (7 bases). The CDR3 totals 14 residues. Per germline, CDR1 SNHLY and CDR2 FYNNEI. V gave up 10 bases and J gave up 3 bases, with 16 bases separating them. Looking up the rest from reference TRBV2 and TRBJ2-1 gives the full variable domain: EPEVTQTPSHQVTQMGQEVILRCVPISNHLYFYWYRQILGQKVEFLVSFYNNEISEKSEIFDDQFSVERPDGSNFTLKIRSTKLEDSAMYFCATKSGTIYNEQFFGPGTRLTVL.

Within the sample, this clone is medium-sized. This chain uses TRBV19 with TRBJ2-3; 9 bases fit TRBD2. CDR3 size: 17 residues. Unmatched junction bases numbered 12, after V lost 3 bases and J lost 5 bases. The germline CDR1 and CDR2 sequences are LNHDA and SQIVND (reference sequence). CDR3 amino acids: CASSMIRAGGRQDTQYF. The CDR3 DNA reads TGTGCCAGTAGTATGATCCGGGCGGGGGGGCGGCAAGATACGCAGTATTTT. The full variable domain, rest sourced from reference TRBV19 and TRBJ2-3, is DGGITQSPKYLFRKEGQNVTLSCEQNLNHDAMYWYRQDPGQGLRLIYYSQIVNDFQKGDIAEGYSVSREKKESFPLTVTSAQKNPTAFYLCASSMIRAGGRQDTQYFGPGTRLTVL.

The count of this clone is one. The chain recombines TRBV20-1 with TRBJ1-2, with TRBD1 matching over 8 bases. The CDR3 covers 11 residues. CDR1 DFQATT and CDR2 SNEGSKA come from the germline V gene (reference sequence). V lost 5 bases, J lost 8 bases, and 4 bases stayed unmatched. In DNA, the CDR3 is TGCAGTGCTTGGACAGGGATCGGCTACACCTTC. Its translation: CSAWTGIGYTF.

The chain uses TRBV6-5 and TRBJ2-1; a weak D match, TRBD1 (5 bases). The CDR3 spans 15 residues. Germline CDR1 is MNHEY and CDR2 is SVGAGI. The V and J ends lost 4 bases and 0 bases respectively, with 10 bases between them. Written as DNA, the CDR3 is TGTGCCAGCAGTTTAGGGGCCCTCTCCTACAATGAGCAGTTCTTC. Translating gives CASSLGALSYNEQFF.

This clone has only a few counts. The rearrangement uses TRBV15 and TRBJ1-2; no reliable D call. Germline CDR1 is LNHNV and CDR2 is YYDKDF (reference sequence). CDR3 length: 14 amino acids. V lost 0 bases to trimming and J lost 6 bases, with 11 bases between them. The CDR3 DNA sequence: TGTGCCACCAGCAGAGAGTGGGGAGGAGATGGCTACACCTTC. Translated, it gives CATSREWGGDGYTF.

The chain recombines TRBV5-4 with TRBJ1-2; D uncertain. This CDR3 has 13 amino acids. Germline CDR1 is SGHNT and CDR2 is YYREEE (reference sequence). V lost 1 base to trimming and J lost 4 bases, with 8 bases between them. CDR3: CASSLTAAYGYTF. The CDR3 bases are TGTGCCAGCAGCTTGACAGCAGCCTATGGCTACACCTTC.